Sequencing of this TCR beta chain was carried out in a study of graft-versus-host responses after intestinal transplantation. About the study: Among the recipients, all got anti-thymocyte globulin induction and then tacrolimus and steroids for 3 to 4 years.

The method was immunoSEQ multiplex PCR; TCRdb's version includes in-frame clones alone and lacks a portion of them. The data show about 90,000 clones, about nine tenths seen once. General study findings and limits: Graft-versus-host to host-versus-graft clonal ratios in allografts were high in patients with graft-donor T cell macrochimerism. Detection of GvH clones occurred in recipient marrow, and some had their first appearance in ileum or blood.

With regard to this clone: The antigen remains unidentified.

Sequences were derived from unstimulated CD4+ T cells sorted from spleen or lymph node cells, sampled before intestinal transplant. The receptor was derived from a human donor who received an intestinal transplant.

The chain's CDR3 is CATSRYLQGARQYF. The DNA of the CDR3 is TGTGCCACCAGCAGATACTTACAGGGGGCGAGGCAGTACTTC. The J gene is TRBJ2-7, the V gene TRBV15; TRBD1 matches at 9 bases. The germline gives CDR1 LNHNV, CDR2 YYDKDF (reference sequence). The CDR3 sequence is 14 residues long. After removal of 2 bases from V and 9 bases from J, the junction contained 8 bases not matched to a gene. The entire variable domain, with the rest obtained from reference TRBV15 and TRBJ2-7, is as follows: DAMVIQNPRYQVTQFGKPVTLSCSQTLNHNVMYWYQQKSSQAPKLLFHYYDKDFNNEADTPDNFQSRRPNTSFCFLDIRSPGLGDTAMYLCATSRYLQGARQYFGPGTRLTVT.